A selection of T cell receptor beta chains follows, all from one sample in a study of shared clonotypes between healthy human individuals. Only in-frame clones appear in the TCRdb table, and some are missing; sequencing was by immunoSEQ multiplex PCR. The repertoire includes more than 400,000 clones, roughly 95% of them detected once, and about 0.068% sits in the top ten. Sequencing was done on a sample of naive CD4+ T cells sorted from blood. The receptors were sampled from a woman younger than 45 in good health. Both conserved end residues are part of each CDR3. A D gene is named only where the DNA matches it firmly. A row's size may be missing; if present it is once, few, many or a size class.

clone_size	d_call	j_call	v_call	cdr3_nt	cdr3_aa
once	NA	TRBJ2-3	TRBV2	TGTGCCAGCAGTCTTGGAGACACAGATACGCAGTATTTT	CASSLGDTDTQYF
NA	NA	TRBJ2-2	TRBV6-5	TGTGCCAGCAGTTACTCAGGGGGACCAACCGGGGAGCTGTTTTTT	CASSYSGGPTGELFF
NA	NA	TRBJ2-7	TRBV27	TGTGCCAGCAGTTCATCCGGGACTTTCTACGAGCAGTACTTC	CASSSSGTFYEQYF
NA	NA	TRBJ2-7	TRBV10-1	TGCGCCAGCAGTGATGGTTCGGCTAGCTCCTACGAGCAGTACTTC	CASSDGSASSYEQYF
NA	NA	TRBJ1-5	TRBV7-8	TGTGCCAGCAGCTTAGCGTCCCGACCAGGCAATCAGCCCCAGCATTTT	CASSLASRPGNQPQHF
once	NA	TRBJ1-1	TRBV28	TGTGCCAGCAGTGACCACGGAGGGGGAAAAACTGAAGCTTTCTTT	CASSDHGGGKTEAFF
once	NA	TRBJ2-1	TRBV25-1	TGTGCCAGCAGTGCCTTGGGCTCCTACAATGAGCAGTTCTTC	CASSALGSYNEQFF
once	TRBD1	TRBJ1-1	TRBV28	TGTGCCAGCAGTTTTCCGGACAGGGACCCTGAAGCTTTCTTT	CASSFPDRDPEAFF
NA	NA	TRBJ2-2	TRBV5-1	TGCGCCAGCAGCCTGGATCGAGGTGGGGAGCTGTTTTTT	CASSLDRGGELFF
NA	NA	TRBJ1-3	TRBV7-8	TGTGCCAGCAGCTTACAGGGGAGTAACACCATATATTTT	CASSLQGSNTIYF
NA	NA	TRBJ2-1	TRBV2	TGTGCCAGCAGTGAGGTTCTACTAAGCTCCTACAATGAGCAGTTCTTC	CASSEVLLSSYNEQFF
NA	NA	TRBJ2-4	TRBV4-1	TGCGCCAGCAGCCAACAAGAAGCCAAAAACATTCAGTACTTC	CASSQQEAKNIQYF
NA	TRBD2	TRBJ2-1	TRBV4-2	TGTGCCAGCAGCCAGGAACTAGCGCCTACCTACAATGAGCAGTTCTTC	CASSQELAPTYNEQFF
NA	NA	TRBJ2-5	TRBV10-3	TGTGCCATCAGTGCCCGGACAGAATTCCAAGAGACCCAGTACTTC	CAISARTEFQETQYF
NA	TRBD1	TRBJ2-3	TRBV4-1	TGCGCCAGCAGAAGACAGGGCATGGCAGATACGCAGTATTTT	CASRRQGMADTQYF
NA	TRBD1	TRBJ1-1	TRBV7-9	TGTGCCAGCAGCTTTCGGACAGGAGGCACTGAAGCTTTCTTT	CASSFRTGGTEAFF
NA	NA	TRBJ2-7	TRBV5-4	TGTGCCAGCAGCTTGCTAGAGGCGAACGAGCAGTACTTC	CASSLLEANEQYF
NA	TRBD2	TRBJ2-7	TRBV7-2	TGTGCCAGCAGCTCCCCCGGGACTAGCGGCGAGCAGTACTTC	CASSSPGTSGEQYF
NA	TRBD1	TRBJ1-3	TRBV18	TGTGCCAGCTCACCACCGGGACAGGTCTCTGGAAACACCATATATTTT	CASSPPGQVSGNTIYF
NA	TRBD2	TRBJ2-7	TRBV20-1	TGCAGTGCACTAGCGTCCCACGAGCAGTACTTC	CSALASHEQYF
NA	TRBD1	TRBJ1-4	TRBV19	TGTGCCAGTAGCGACGGGACAGGGGTTAGGACTAATGAAAAACTGTTTTTT	CASSDGTGVRTNEKLFF
NA	NA	TRBJ2-7	TRBV5-1	TGCGCCAGCAGCTTGCTGTCAGGGGTATCCTACGAGCAGTACTTC	CASSLLSGVSYEQYF
NA	NA	TRBJ1-3	TRBV27	TGTGCCAGCAGTCCCGTTAACAGAAACACCATATATTTT	CASSPVNRNTIYF
NA	TRBD1	TRBJ1-2	TRBV18	TGTGCCAGCTCACCACGGGACAGGGGGCAAGGCTACACCTTC	CASSPRDRGQGYTF
NA	TRBD1	TRBJ2-3	TRBV7-2	TGTGCCAGCAGCTTAGACAGGGGTAGCACAGATACGCAGTATTTT	CASSLDRGSTDTQYF
NA	NA	TRBJ2-7	TRBV15	TGTGCCACCAGCAGAGATCTAGAGCGAACCTACGAGCAGTACTTC	CATSRDLERTYEQYF
NA	TRBD1	TRBJ2-1	TRBV4-1	TGCGCCAGCAGCCAGGGCGTTAGAACCAGGGGGTTCAATGAGCAGTTCTTC	CASSQGVRTRGFNEQFF
once	TRBD2	TRBJ2-5	TRBV9	TGTGCCAGCAGCGTAGGGACTAGCGGAACCCAAGAGACCCAGTACTTC	CASSVGTSGTQETQYF
NA	NA	TRBJ2-7	TRBV7-9	TGTGCCAGCAGCGTTCGGGGCTTCGGCGAGCAGTACTTC	CASSVRGFGEQYF
once	NA	TRBJ1-2	TRBV28	TGTGCCAGCAGTTTTCCGGGGGATGGCTACACCTTC	CASSFPGDGYTF
NA	NA	TRBJ1-5	TRBV6-1	TGTGCCAGCAGTGAAGGGATTTCTAGCAATCAGCCCCAGCATTTT	CASSEGISSNQPQHF
NA	TRBD2	TRBJ2-1	TRBV19	TGTGCCAGTAGTGCCACCGGGACTAACTACAATGAGCAGTTCTTC	CASSATGTNYNEQFF
NA	TRBD1	TRBJ2-4	TRBV4-2	TGTGCCAGCAGCCAAACGAGGGGGCTAGCCAAAAACATTCAGTACTTC	CASSQTRGLAKNIQYF
once	TRBD1	TRBJ2-7	TRBV9	TGTGCCAGCAGCCCCTCCACCGGGACAGGGGGCTACGAGCAGTACTTC	CASSPSTGTGGYEQYF
NA	TRBD2	TRBJ2-7	TRBV27	TGTGCCAGCAGTTTACAGGCGGGAGGGCCGCGGGAGCAGTACTTC	CASSLQAGGPREQYF
once	NA	TRBJ1-5	TRBV27	TGTGCCAGCAGTTTGTTCGGGGGCCCCAATCAGCCCCAGCATTTT	CASSLFGGPNQPQHF
NA	NA	TRBJ2-5	TRBV7-9	TGTGCCAGCAGCTCAGGCCAAGAGACCCAGTACTTC	CASSSGQETQYF
NA	NA	TRBJ2-2	TRBV4-2	TGTGCCAGCAGCGAAGGCAGAGGGACGATTACCGGGGAGCTGTTTTTT	CASSEGRGTITGELFF
NA	NA	TRBJ2-1	TRBV6-1	TGTGCCAGCAGTGTCGGGAGTTACAATGAGCAGTTCTTC	CASSVGSYNEQFF
NA	TRBD1	TRBJ2-7	TRBV30	TGTGCCTGGGATGGGGGACAGGGTAGAAACGAGCAGTACTTC	CAWDGGQGRNEQYF
NA	NA	TRBJ2-3	TRBV12-5	TGTGCTAGTGGTTTGGTAAAGGGGACTCCTAAGGGAGATACGCAGTATTTT	CASGLVKGTPKGDTQYF
NA	TRBD2	TRBJ2-5	TRBV28	TGTGCCAGCAGGACTAGCGGGGCTACCCAGTACTTC	CASRTSGATQYF
NA	NA	TRBJ2-1	TRBV28	TGTGCCAGCAGCCCGGAGTCCCTCTCCTACAATGAGCAGTTCTTC	CASSPESLSYNEQFF
NA	NA	TRBJ2-5	TRBV4-1	TGCGCCAGCAGCCAAGTAGAGGGGGGTGGGACCCAGTACTTC	CASSQVEGGGTQYF
NA	NA	TRBJ2-7	TRBV5-1	TGCGCCAGCAGCTTAGGTCAGTACGAGCAGTACTTC	CASSLGQYEQYF
once	TRBD2	TRBJ2-1	TRBV5-1	TGCGCCAGCAGCCCGAGCGGGAGCTCCTACAATGAGCAGTTCTTC	CASSPSGSSYNEQFF
NA	NA	TRBJ2-3	TRBV7-9	TGTGCCAGCAGTTATCGACAGGAGAGCACAGATACGCAGTATTTT	CASSYRQESTDTQYF
NA	NA	TRBJ1-1	TRBV5-4	TGTGCCAGCAGCTTGGGGGAATGGGGCACTGAAGCTTTCTTT	CASSLGEWGTEAFF
NA	NA	TRBJ2-7	TRBV10-3	TGTGCCATCAGGGGCCCCGGGACGGGAAAGGACGAGCAGTACTTC	CAIRGPGTGKDEQYF
once	TRBD1	TRBJ2-7	TRBV15	TGTGCCACCAGGACAGGGGCCAATACCTACGAGCAGTACTTC	CATRTGANTYEQYF